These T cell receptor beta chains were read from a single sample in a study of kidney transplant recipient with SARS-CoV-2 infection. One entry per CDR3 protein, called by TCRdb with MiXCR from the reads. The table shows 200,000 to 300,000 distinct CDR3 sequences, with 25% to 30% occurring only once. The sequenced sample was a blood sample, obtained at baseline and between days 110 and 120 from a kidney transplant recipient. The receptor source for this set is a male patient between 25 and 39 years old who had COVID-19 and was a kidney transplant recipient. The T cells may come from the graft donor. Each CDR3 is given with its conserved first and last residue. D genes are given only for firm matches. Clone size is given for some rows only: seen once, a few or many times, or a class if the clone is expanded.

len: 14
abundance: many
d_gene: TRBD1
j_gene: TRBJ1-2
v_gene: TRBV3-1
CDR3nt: TGTGCCAGCAGCCAACGACAGGGTGGCTATGGCTACACCTTC
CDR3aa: CASSQRQGGYGYTF

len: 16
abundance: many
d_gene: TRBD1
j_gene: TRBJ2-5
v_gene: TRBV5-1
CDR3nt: TGCGCCAGCAGCGCCGCACCCGGGACAGTGGGAGAGACCCAGTACTTC
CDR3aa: CASSAAPGTVGETQYF

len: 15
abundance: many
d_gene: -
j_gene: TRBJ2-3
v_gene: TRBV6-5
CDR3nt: TGTGCCAGCAGCTCCTTCCCAGGTGGGAGGGATACGCAGTATTTT
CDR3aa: CASSSFPGGRDTQYF

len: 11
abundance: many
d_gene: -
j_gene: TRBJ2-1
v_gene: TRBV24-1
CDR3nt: TGTGCCACCAGTGATTCGAATATGCAGTTCTTC
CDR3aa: CATSDSNMQFF

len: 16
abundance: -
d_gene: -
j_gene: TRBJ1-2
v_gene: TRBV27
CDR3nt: TGTGCCAGCAGTTCAGGAGGCAGTGGGTTTCTTTATGGCTACACCTTC
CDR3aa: CASSSGGSGFLYGYTF

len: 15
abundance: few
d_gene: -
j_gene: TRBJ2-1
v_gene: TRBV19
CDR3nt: TGTGCCAGTATCCCTGGGGGCGGAGCCAACAATGAGCAGTTCTTC
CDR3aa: CASIPGGGANNEQFF

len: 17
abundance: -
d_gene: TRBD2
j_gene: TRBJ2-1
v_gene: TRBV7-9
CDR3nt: TGTGCCAGCAGCTTGACAGCGGGGGGGTTACTCTACAATGAGCAGTTCTTC
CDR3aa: CASSLTAGGLLYNEQFF

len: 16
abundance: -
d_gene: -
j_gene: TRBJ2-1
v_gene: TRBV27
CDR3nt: TGTGCCAGCATGATATACCGGGGCAGGGAGTACAATGAGCAGTTCTTC
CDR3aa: CASMIYRGREYNEQFF

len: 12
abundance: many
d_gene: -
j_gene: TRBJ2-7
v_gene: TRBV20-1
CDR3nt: TGCAGTGCTTCGACTAGCTCCTACGAGCAGTACTTC
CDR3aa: CSASTSSYEQYF

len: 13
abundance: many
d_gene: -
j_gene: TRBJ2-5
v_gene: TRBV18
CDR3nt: TGTGCCAGCTCACCTGGTCACCAAGAGACCCAGTACTTC
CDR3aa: CASSPGHQETQYF

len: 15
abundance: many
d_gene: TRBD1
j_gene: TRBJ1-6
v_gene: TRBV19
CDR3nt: TGTGCCAGTACCACAGGGGGCAGGAATAATTCACCCCTCCACTTT
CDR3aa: CASTTGGRNNSPLHF

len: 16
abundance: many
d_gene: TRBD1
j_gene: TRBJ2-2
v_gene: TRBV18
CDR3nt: TGTGCCAGCTCACCATGGACAGGGGGCAACACCGGGGAGCTGTTTTTT
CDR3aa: CASSPWTGGNTGELFF

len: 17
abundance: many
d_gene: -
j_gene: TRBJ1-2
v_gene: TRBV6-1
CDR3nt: TGTGCCAGCAGTCTAGGCGAGGAATGTAGAAAGACCTATGGCTACACCTTC
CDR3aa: CASSLGEECRKTYGYTF

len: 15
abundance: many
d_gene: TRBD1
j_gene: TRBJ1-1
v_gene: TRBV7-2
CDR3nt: TGTGCCAGTACCTCGGACAGGGGGCGTTGGACTGAAGCTTTCTTT
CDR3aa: CASTSDRGRWTEAFF

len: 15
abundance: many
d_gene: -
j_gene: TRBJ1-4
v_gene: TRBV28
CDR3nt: TGTGCCAGCAGTCCGTACAGGGACATTAATGAAAAACTGTTTTTT
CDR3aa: CASSPYRDINEKLFF

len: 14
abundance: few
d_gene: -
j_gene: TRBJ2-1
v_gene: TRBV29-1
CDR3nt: TGCAGCGTTGAAGACCTGGTGCGGGGAAATGAGCAGTTCTTC
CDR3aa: CSVEDLVRGNEQFF

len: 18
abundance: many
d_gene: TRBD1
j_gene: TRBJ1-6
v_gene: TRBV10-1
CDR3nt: TGCGCCAGCAGTGGCCGGAGACAGGGGGCGGCGAATAATTCACCCCTCCACTTT
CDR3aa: CASSGRRQGAANNSPLHF

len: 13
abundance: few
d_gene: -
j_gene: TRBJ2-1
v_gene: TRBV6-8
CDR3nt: TGTGCCAGCAGTTCACAGGGTAGGGAGGAGCAGTTCTTC
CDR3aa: CASSSQGREEQFF

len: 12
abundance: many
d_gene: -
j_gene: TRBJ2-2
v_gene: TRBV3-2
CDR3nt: TGTGCCAGCAGCCAACGTACCGGGGAGCTGTTTTTT
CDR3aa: CASSQRTGELFF

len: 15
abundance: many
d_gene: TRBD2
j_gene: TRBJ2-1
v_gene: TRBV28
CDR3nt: TGTGCCAGCAGGGGGGGACTAGCGGGAGCTAATGAGCAGTTCTTC
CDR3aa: CASRGGLAGANEQFF

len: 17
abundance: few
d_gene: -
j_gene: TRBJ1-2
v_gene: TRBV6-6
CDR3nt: TGTGCCAGCAGTTCGTGCGTAGGTGGGAGAAAGACCTATGGCTACACCTTC
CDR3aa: CASSSCVGGRKTYGYTF

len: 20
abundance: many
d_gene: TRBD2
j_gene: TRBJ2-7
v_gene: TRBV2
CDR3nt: TGTGCCAGCAGTGAAGCGCTTGTGGGGTTTGCGGGACTAGCGGCCTACGAGCAGTACTTC
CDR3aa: CASSEALVGFAGLAAYEQYF

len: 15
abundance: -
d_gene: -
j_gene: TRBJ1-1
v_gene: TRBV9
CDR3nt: TGTGCCAGCAGCCCCAGGGAGGGGATGAACACTGAAGCTTTCTTT
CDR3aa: CASSPREGMNTEAFF

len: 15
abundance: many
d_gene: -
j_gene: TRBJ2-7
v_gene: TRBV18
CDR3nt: TGTGCCAGCTCACCGGGACTGGAAGGTACCTACGAGCAGTACTTC
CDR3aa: CASSPGLEGTYEQYF

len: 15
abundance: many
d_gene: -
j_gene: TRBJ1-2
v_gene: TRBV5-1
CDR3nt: TGCGCCAGCAGCTTAGAGCCTCAGGGGAGCTATGGCTACACCTTC
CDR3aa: CASSLEPQGSYGYTF

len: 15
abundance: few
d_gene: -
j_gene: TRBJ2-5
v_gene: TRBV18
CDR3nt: TGTGCCAGCTCACCAGACCTTACGGTTTACGGGACCCAGTACTTC
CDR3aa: CASSPDLTVYGTQYF

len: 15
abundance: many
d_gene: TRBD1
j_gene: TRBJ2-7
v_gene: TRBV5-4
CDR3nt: TGTGCCAGCAGCTTGGCGGGGGGACAGGGCAACGAGCAGTACTTC
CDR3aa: CASSLAGGQGNEQYF

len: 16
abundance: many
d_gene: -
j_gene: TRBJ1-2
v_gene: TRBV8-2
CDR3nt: TGTGGCAGTAGCCTACATGATAGCCGAAAGACCTATGGCTACACCTTC
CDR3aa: CGSSLHDSRKTYGYTF

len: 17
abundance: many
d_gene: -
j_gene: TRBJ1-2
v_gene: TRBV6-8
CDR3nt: TGTGCCAGCAGTAGGAACGGACGCTCTAGAAAGACCTATGGCTACACCTTC
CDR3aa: CASSRNGRSRKTYGYTF

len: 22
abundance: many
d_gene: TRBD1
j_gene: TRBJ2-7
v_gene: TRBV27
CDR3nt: TGTGCCAGCAGTTCCAAACCGGGACAGGGGGCTTATTTTTATCGAAGCTCCTACGAGCAGTACTTC
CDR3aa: CASSSKPGQGAYFYRSSYEQYF

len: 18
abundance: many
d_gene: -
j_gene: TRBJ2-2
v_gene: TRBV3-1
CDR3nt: TGTGCCAGCAGCGATTTTTATCCCATTTCAGGCTTGACCGGGGAGCTGTTTTTT
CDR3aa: CASSDFYPISGLTGELFF

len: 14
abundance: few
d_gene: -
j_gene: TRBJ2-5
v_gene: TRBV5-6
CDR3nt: TGTGCCAGCAGCTTGGCCCAGTACCAAGAGACCCAGTACTTC
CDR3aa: CASSLAQYQETQYF

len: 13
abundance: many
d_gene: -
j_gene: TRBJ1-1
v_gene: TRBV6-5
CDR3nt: TGTGCCAGCAGTTACCCCGGGAGGACTGAAGCTTTCTTT
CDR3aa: CASSYPGRTEAFF

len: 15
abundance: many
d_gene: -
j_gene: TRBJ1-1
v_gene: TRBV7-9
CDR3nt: TGTGCCAGCAGCTTACCCGGGACGGTGAACACTGAAGCTTTCTTT
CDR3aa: CASSLPGTVNTEAFF

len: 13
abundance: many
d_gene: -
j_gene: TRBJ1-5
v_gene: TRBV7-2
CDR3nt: TGTGCCAGCGGCGAGGCAGGAAATCAGCCCCAGCATTTT
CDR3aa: CASGEAGNQPQHF

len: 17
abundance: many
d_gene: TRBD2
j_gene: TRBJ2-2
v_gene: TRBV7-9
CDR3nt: TGTGCCAGCAGCTTATATCGCGGGAGATCGAACACCGGGGAGCTGTTTTTT
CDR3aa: CASSLYRGRSNTGELFF

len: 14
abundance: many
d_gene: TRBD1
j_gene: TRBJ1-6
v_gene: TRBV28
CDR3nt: TGTGCCAGCAGTTGGGGACAGGGTTTATCACCCCTCCACTTT
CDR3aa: CASSWGQGLSPLHF

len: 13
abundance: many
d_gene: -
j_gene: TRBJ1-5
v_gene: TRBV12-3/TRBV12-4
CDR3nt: TGTGCCAGCAGAGGGCCAGATTATCAGCCCCAGCATTTT
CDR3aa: CASRGPDYQPQHF

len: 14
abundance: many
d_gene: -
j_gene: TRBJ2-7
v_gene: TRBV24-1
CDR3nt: TGTGCCACCAGTGCGGGGGACCGTCGCTACGAGCAGTACTTC
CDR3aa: CATSAGDRRYEQYF

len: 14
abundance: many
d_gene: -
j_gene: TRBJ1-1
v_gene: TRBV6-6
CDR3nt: TGTGCCAGCAGTCCTACCCGGACTGGCTCAGAAGCTTTCTTT
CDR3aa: CASSPTRTGSEAFF

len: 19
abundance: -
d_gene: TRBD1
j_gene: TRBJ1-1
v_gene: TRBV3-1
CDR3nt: TGTGCCAGCAGCCAAGGTGCGAGACAGGGTACGTCGTTGAGCACTGAAGCTTTCTTT
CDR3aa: CASSQGARQGTSLSTEAFF

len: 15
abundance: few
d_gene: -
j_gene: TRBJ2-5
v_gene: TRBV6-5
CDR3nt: TGTGCCAGCAGTTACTCTACAGGGTCCCAAGAGACCCAGTACTTC
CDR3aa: CASSYSTGSQETQYF

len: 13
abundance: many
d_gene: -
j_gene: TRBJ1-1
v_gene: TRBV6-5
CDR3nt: TGTGCCAGCAGTGCTGATCCCATAAAAGGGGCTTTCTTT
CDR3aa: CASSADPIKGAFF

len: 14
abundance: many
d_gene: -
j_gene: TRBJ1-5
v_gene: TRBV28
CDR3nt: TGTGCCAGCGGGGAGGGTCGGGGGCTTCAGCCCCAGCATTTT
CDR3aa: CASGEGRGLQPQHF

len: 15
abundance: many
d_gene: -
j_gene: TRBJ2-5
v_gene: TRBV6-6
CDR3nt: TGTGCCAGCAGGGGGGGTAAAGGGGGCAAAGAGACCCAGTACTTC
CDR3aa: CASRGGKGGKETQYF

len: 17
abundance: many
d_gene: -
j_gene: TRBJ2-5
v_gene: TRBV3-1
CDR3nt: TGTGCCAGCAGCGGACTACATCCCATTTCTTTCTCTGAGACCCAGTACTTC
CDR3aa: CASSGLHPISFSETQYF

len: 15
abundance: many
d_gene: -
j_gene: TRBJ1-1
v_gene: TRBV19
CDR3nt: TGTGCCAGTAGGTGGGCCCAGGGTCCTCAACTCGAAGCTTTCTTT
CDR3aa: CASRWAQGPQLEAFF

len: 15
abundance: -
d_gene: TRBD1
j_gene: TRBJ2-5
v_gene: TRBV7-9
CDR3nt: TGTGCCAGCAGCTGGGGACAGGGGATCCAAGAGACCCAGTACTTC
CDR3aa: CASSWGQGIQETQYF

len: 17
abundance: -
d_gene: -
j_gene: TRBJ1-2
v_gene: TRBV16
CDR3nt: TGTGCCAGCAGCATTGCTCAGGTCGTTAGTAAGACCTATGGCTACACCTTC
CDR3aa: CASSIAQVVSKTYGYTF

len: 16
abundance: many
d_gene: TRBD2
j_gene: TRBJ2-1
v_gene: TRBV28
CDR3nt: TGTGCCAGCACCCTAGGGGGACTAGCGGGAGGTACTGAGCAGTTCTTC
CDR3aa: CASTLGGLAGGTEQFF